What follows describes a single T cell receptor (beta chain). The germline V and J ends were trimmed by 0 bases and 6 bases, with 13 bases remaining between them. The CDR3 length is 14 residues. From germline, CDR1 is SGDLS and CDR2 YYNGEE. This record comes from a study of T cell changes during pregnancy in multiple sclerosis. Profiled with immunoSEQ multiplex PCR; TCRdb holds only in-frame clones, not every one. The sample shows some 37,000 clones, roughly 92% of them seen only once. The chain carries TRBV9 and TRBJ2-7; D is unclear. This receptor was taken from a female donor with multiple sclerosis, enrolled in a pregnancy study. Sequences were obtained from PBMCs (not recorded whether the cells were cultured). Here the CDR3 reads CASSVAFRDLEQYF. As DNA, the CDR3 is TGTGCCAGCAGCGTAGCTTTCCGAGACCTCGAGCAGTACTTC.